This is a list of T cell receptor beta chains from one sample in a study of blood T cell repertoires in COVID-19. Measured with immunoSEQ multiplex PCR; TCRdb has only the in-frame clones, and not every one. Among roughly 70,000 clones, 80% were seen once, and the ten largest hold roughly 20%. The sequenced sample consisted of peripheral blood. All receptors come from a man aged 65 to 85 who had recovered from COVID-19. Each CDR3 is given with its conserved first and last residue. D genes are given only for firm matches. The size of a clone is reported for some rows only, either as once, few or many, or as a class for expanded clones.

D gene	clone size	V gene	J gene	CDR3 DNA	CDR3 protein
TRBD2	NA	TRBV6-5	TRBJ2-7	TGTGCCAGCATAGAGACTAGCGGGGGGTCCTACGAGCAGTACTTC	CASIETSGGSYEQYF
NA	NA	TRBV5-6	TRBJ1-1	TGTGCCAGCAGCCCCACAGCTTACACTGAAGCTTTCTTT	CASSPTAYTEAFF
TRBD2	few	TRBV18	TRBJ2-7	TGTGCCAGCTCGACACCAGGATCGGTAGCGGGAGGGCCCGGCGGTGAGCAGTACTTC	CASSTPGSVAGGPGGEQYF
NA	few	TRBV7-9	TRBJ2-2	TGTGCCAGCAGCTTAGGAGGGTACGGCGGGGAGCTGTTTTTT	CASSLGGYGGELFF
TRBD1	once	TRBV4-2	TRBJ2-1	TGTGCCAGCAGCCTATCCCGGGACCTCAGGGGGAATGAGCAGTTCTTC	CASSLSRDLRGNEQFF
TRBD1	NA	TRBV6-6	TRBJ2-3	TGTGCCAGCAGTTCCGGGACAGGGATCCCAGATACGCAGTATTTT	CASSSGTGIPDTQYF
NA	NA	TRBV7-8	TRBJ1-6	TGTGCCAGCAGCTTAGATGGGGGGGGGCGTTCCTATAATTCACCCCTCCACTTT	CASSLDGGGRSYNSPLHF
NA	NA	TRBV21-1	TRBJ2-7	TGTGCCAGCAGCAACTCTACACTAGCGATCGAGGACGAGCAGTACTTC	CASSNSTLAIEDEQYF
NA	NA	TRBV5-1	TRBJ2-1	TGCGCCAGCAGCTTGGTTAAAGCGAACAATGAGCAGTTCTTC	CASSLVKANNEQFF
TRBD2	NA	TRBV5-4	TRBJ2-7	TGTGCCAGCAGCCCGGATCCTAGCGGGGGGGCGGACGAGCAGTACTTC	CASSPDPSGGADEQYF
NA	NA	TRBV19	TRBJ1-6	TGTGCCAGCCAGGGGTTCGGGTCACCCCTCCACTTT	CASQGFGSPLHF
NA	NA	TRBV25-1	TRBJ2-2	TGTGCCAGCAGTGAATCGAGGGCGAGCGGCACCGGGGAGCTGTTTTTT	CASSESRASGTGELFF
TRBD1	NA	TRBV7-2	TRBJ1-1	TGTGCCAGCAGGCAGGACAGGGATGGGGCTGAAGCTTTCTTT	CASRQDRDGAEAFF
NA	NA	TRBV23-1	TRBJ2-2	TGCGCCAGCATTGGAGGCAGCAGTGGGGCCGGGGAGCTGTTTTTT	CASIGGSSGAGELFF
NA	once	TRBV3-1/TRBV3-2	TRBJ2-1	TGTGCCAGCAGCCCGACTAGTTGGAAGTACAATGAGCAGTTCTTC	CASSPTSWKYNEQFF
NA	NA	TRBV24-1	TRBJ2-5	TGTGCCACCAGTGATTTGGGGGCACAAGAGACCCAGTACTTC	CATSDLGAQETQYF
NA	NA	TRBV5-4	TRBJ2-7	TGTGCCAGCAGCGGTCCTGAGCGGGAGCAGTACTTC	CASSGPEREQYF
NA	NA	TRBV6-7	TRBJ1-5	TGTGCCAGCAGTTACACGCAGGAAAACACGAACCGATATAGCAATCAGCCCCAGCATTTT	CASSYTQENTNRYSNQPQHF
NA	NA	TRBV5-1	TRBJ1-2	TGCGCCAGCAGCATGACGAGACTTTCTTATCTCGGGAATGGCTACACCTTC	CASSMTRLSYLGNGYTF
TRBD1	NA	TRBV28	TRBJ2-3	TGTGCCAGCAGTCCCCGGACAGGGGGCGTAGATACGCAGTATTTT	CASSPRTGGVDTQYF
NA	NA	TRBV11-2	TRBJ2-7	TGTGCCAGCAGCCCGGTGGGGCAGCCCAAATCCTACGAGCAGTACTTC	CASSPVGQPKSYEQYF
NA	NA	TRBV4-2	TRBJ2-5	TGTGCCAGCAGCCCCAATCAGTTCCAAGAGACCCAGTACTTC	CASSPNQFQETQYF
TRBD1	NA	TRBV28	TRBJ2-7	TGTGCCAGCAGTTTCCCAGGGGGCTCCTACGAGCAGTACTTC	CASSFPGGSYEQYF
TRBD1	NA	TRBV4-3	TRBJ2-3	TGCGCCAGCAGCCAAGAGCTGGGGACAGGGGACACAGATACGCAGTATTTT	CASSQELGTGDTDTQYF
TRBD1	NA	TRBV29-1	TRBJ2-2	TGCAGCGGTGGACAGGGCTCCGGGGAGCTGTTTTTT	CSGGQGSGELFF